A selection of T cell receptor beta chains follows, all from one sample in a study of blood T cell repertoires in COVID-19. Measured with immunoSEQ multiplex PCR; TCRdb has only the in-frame clones, and not every one. This repertoire shows roughly 500,000 clones, 85% to 90% found once; its top ten account for around 0.95%. The sequencing sample was made of peripheral blood. The receptors were sampled from a man between 18 and 29 years old with COVID-19, enrolled during active disease. Each CDR3 is given with its conserved first and last residue. D genes are given only for firm matches. Only part of the rows carry a size: once, few, many, or a class if the clone is expanded.

TRBV9	-	once	TRBJ2-7	CASSVGGLSSYEQYF	TGTGCCAGCAGCGTAGGTGGACTCAGCTCCTACGAGCAGTACTTC
TRBV2	TRBD1	-	TRBJ1-2	CASSEEGQGPLIF	TGTGCCAGCAGTGAAGAAGGACAGGGCCCCCTCATCTTC
TRBV3-1/TRBV3-2	TRBD2	-	TRBJ2-1	CASSQDSSGSLNEQFF	TGTGCCAGCAGCCAAGATTCTAGCGGGAGTTTGAATGAGCAGTTCTTC
TRBV18	TRBD2	-	TRBJ2-3	CASSPPSGGRSWNTQYF	TGTGCCAGCTCACCACCGTCCGGCGGGAGGTCCTGGAATACGCAGTATTTT
TRBV10-2	-	-	TRBJ1-2	CASSEEDIYGYTF	TGCGCCAGCAGTGAGGAGGACATCTATGGCTACACCTTC
TRBV11-3	-	-	TRBJ1-1	CASSLWGVTPTDTEAFF	TGTGCCAGCAGCTTATGGGGGGTGACACCCACCGACACTGAAGCTTTCTTT
TRBV5-1	TRBD2	-	TRBJ2-1	CASSQRGLAAYNEQFF	TGCGCCAGCAGCCAACGTGGACTAGCGGCCTACAATGAGCAGTTCTTC
TRBV7-2	-	-	TRBJ1-1	CASSRGMGTEAFF	TGTGCCAGCAGCCGAGGGATGGGCACTGAAGCTTTCTTT
TRBV5-8	TRBD1	-	TRBJ2-5	CAGRDRDKETQYF	TGTGCCGGCCGGGACAGGGATAAAGAGACCCAGTACTTC
TRBV7-2	-	-	TRBJ1-2	CASSSSGGAWDGYTF	TGTGCCAGCAGCTCCTCCGGGGGGGCCTGGGATGGCTACACCTTC
TRBV30	-	-	TRBJ2-7	CAWSVGASSQGPEQYF	TGTGCCTGGAGTGTTGGGGCATCCTCACAGGGTCCGGAGCAGTACTTC
TRBV12-3/TRBV12-4	-	-	TRBJ2-7	CASSSGGPYEQYF	TGTGCCAGCAGTTCAGGGGGGCCCTACGAGCAGTACTTC
TRBV6-2/TRBV6-3	TRBD1	-	TRBJ2-3	CASSYPTGKEGDTQYF	TGTGCCAGCAGTTACCCGACAGGGAAAGAGGGAGATACGCAGTATTTT
TRBV29-1	-	-	TRBJ2-3	CSVEMGGLWSTDTQYF	TGCAGCGTTGAAATGGGGGGATTGTGGAGCACAGATACGCAGTATTTT
TRBV12-3/TRBV12-4	TRBD1	-	TRBJ1-1	CASRSQGSTEAFF	TGTGCCAGCAGATCACAGGGGTCCACTGAAGCTTTCTTT
TRBV13	-	-	TRBJ1-5	CASSLGTGDQPQHF	TGTGCCAGCAGCTTAGGAACAGGAGATCAGCCCCAGCATTTT
TRBV14	-	-	TRBJ2-2	CASSQTGPNGELFF	TGTGCCAGCAGCCAAACAGGGCCAAACGGGGAGCTGTTTTTT
TRBV7-9	-	-	TRBJ1-1	CASSIQGADTEAFF	TGTGCCAGCAGCATTCAGGGTGCGGACACTGAAGCTTTCTTT
TRBV4-1	-	-	TRBJ2-7	CASSQLLDYEQYF	TGCGCCAGCAGCCAGCTACTAGACTACGAGCAGTACTTC
TRBV11-2	TRBD2	-	TRBJ2-1	CASSGRLAGDEQFF	TGTGCCAGCAGCGGACGACTAGCGGGAGATGAGCAGTTCTTC
TRBV12-3/TRBV12-4	-	-	TRBJ2-7	CASSSPGSYEQYF	TGTGCCAGCAGTTCCCCCGGGTCCTACGAGCAGTACTTC
TRBV6-1	-	-	TRBJ2-1	CASSEAGSNEQFF	TGTGCCAGCAGTGAAGCCGGTTCCAATGAGCAGTTCTTC
TRBV2	-	-	TRBJ2-7	CASIDRSYEQYF	TGTGCCAGCATTGACCGCTCCTACGAGCAGTACTTC
TRBV15	TRBD2	-	TRBJ2-1	CATSSSSGYNEQFF	TGTGCCACCAGCAGTTCTAGCGGGTACAATGAGCAGTTCTTC
TRBV6-5	-	-	TRBJ1-1	CASRRGYSTEAFF	TGTGCCAGCCGAAGGGGGTACAGCACTGAAGCTTTCTTT
TRBV30	-	-	TRBJ2-7	CAWSGGLGYEQYF	TGTGCCTGGAGTGGCGGGCTAGGCTACGAGCAGTACTTC
TRBV12-5	-	-	TRBJ2-1	CASGLGSGYGEQFF	TGTGCTAGTGGTTTGGGTAGCGGTTACGGGGAGCAGTTCTTC
TRBV4-1	TRBD2	-	TRBJ2-2	CASSQGYLGLAGPTSNTGELFF	TGCGCCAGCAGCCAAGGTTACTTGGGACTAGCGGGACCAACCTCGAACACCGGGGAGCTGTTTTTT
TRBV24-1	-	once	TRBJ1-2	CATSDSVTNYGYTF	TGTGCCACCAGTGATTCCGTTACTAACTATGGCTACACCTTC
TRBV6-5	TRBD2	-	TRBJ2-7	CASMGGDGSYEQYF	TGTGCCAGCATGGGGGGGGACGGTTCCTACGAGCAGTACTTC